This entry features one T cell receptor beta chain sequence. Its antigen remains unidentified. With 6 bases clipped from V and 0 bases from J, the junction kept 11 bases outside the gene matches. The germline V gene encodes CDR1 SGHTA and CDR2 FQGNSA. The CDR3 totals 18 residues. This sample is drawn from a study of T cell repertoires in cytomegalovirus infection. In TCRdb, the reads were re-called with MiXCR into one record per CDR3 protein. The sample contains more than 350,000 distinct CDR3 sequences, roughly 31% of which appear only once. Whole-study findings and limits: HLA-C-restricted, CMV-specific TCR beta clonotypes were dominant ex vivo.

The chain joins TRBV7-2 to TRBJ2-2; 9 bases map to TRBD2. The receptor was derived from a human donor in good health (CMV status not recorded). Some clones in this sample may be carry-over from other donors' samples. The sample taken for sequencing was PBMCs. CDR3 sequence (DNA): TGTGCCAGCAGTCCGTCCCGACTAGCGGCTACGAACACCGGGGAGCTGTTTTTT. Translation: CASSPSRLAATNTGELFF.